A single T cell receptor beta chain is shown here with its context. Assay: immunoSEQ multiplex PCR; the TCRdb copy retains only in-frame clones and omits some. The profile shows 52,000 or so clones, approximately 82% of them singletons. The CDR3 spans 13 residues. The V end lost 2 bases, the J end lost 3 bases, and 7 bases lay between the germline ends. Germline V gene lookup returns CDR1 KGHSH and CDR2 LQKENI. This sample stems from a study of OX40 agonist ivuxolimab in advanced cancers. For the study at large: The study enrolled dose-escalation patients with hepatocellular carcinoma, melanoma, renal cell or head and neck cancer.

The chain couples TRBV18 to TRBJ1-2, with D unresolved. This TCR was sampled from an adult with an advanced solid tumor such as melanoma, head and neck, liver or kidney cancer. This specimen consisted of CD4+ or CD8+ T cells sorted from blood, obtained in a trial of the OX40 agonist ivuxolimab. CDR3 DNA: TGTGCCAGCTCACCAAACGCCGACTATGGCTACACCTTC. It specifies CASSPNADYGYTF.